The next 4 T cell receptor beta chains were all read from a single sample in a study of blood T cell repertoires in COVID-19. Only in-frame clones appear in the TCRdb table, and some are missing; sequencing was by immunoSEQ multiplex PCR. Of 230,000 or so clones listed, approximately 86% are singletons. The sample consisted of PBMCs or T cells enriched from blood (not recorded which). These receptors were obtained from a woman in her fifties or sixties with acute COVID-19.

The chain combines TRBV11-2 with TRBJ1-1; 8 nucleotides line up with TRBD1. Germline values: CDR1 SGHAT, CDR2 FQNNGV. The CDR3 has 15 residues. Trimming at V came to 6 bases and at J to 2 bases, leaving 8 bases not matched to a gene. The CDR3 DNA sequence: TGTGCCAGCAGAAAGACAGGACAGGGTAACACTGAAGCTTTCTTT. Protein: CASRKTGQGNTEAFF.

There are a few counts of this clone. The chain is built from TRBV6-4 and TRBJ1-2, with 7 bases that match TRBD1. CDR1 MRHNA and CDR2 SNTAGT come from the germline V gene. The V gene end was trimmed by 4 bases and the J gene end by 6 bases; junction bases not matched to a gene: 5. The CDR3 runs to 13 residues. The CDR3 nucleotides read TGTGCCAGCAGTGCTGGGGGGACAGATGGCTACACCTTC. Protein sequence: CASSAGGTDGYTF.

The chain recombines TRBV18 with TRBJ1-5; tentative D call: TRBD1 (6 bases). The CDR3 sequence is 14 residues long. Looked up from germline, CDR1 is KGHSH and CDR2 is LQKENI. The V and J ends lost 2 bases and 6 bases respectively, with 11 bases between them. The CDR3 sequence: CASSPNREGQPQHF. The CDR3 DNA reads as TGTGCCAGCTCACCAAACAGGGAGGGTCAGCCCCAGCATTTT.

CDR3 DNA sequence: TGTGCCAGCAGTCCCCAGGGGTGGGAGACCCAGTACTTC. Protein sequence: CASSPQGWETQYF. J is TRBJ2-5 and V is TRBV27; TRBD1 is a possible D gene (6 bases). CDR1 is MNHEY, CDR2 SMNVEV, per germline (reference sequence). Trimming left V 5 bases short and J 5 bases short, with 12 bases between. This CDR3 has 13 amino acids.